This T cell receptor (beta chain) was found in a study of a mutant IDH1 vaccine in newly diagnosed glioma. On the study more broadly: First vaccine doses came 4-6 weeks after radiotherapy alone, or with temozolomide cycles.

Germline V gives CDR1 SGDLS, CDR2 YYNGEE. This CDR3 spans 16 amino acids. V gave up 4 bases and J gave up 3 bases; unmatched junction bases: 10. With respect to this clone: Its antigen is currently unknown.

Sequenced by immunoSEQ multiplex PCR; TCRdb stores in-frame clones only, minus some. The sample shows 50,000 to 70,000 clones, around 82% of them seen only once. Time point denoted: week 5, during vaccination. Each dose delivered 300 ug of mutant IDH1 20-mer peptide subcutaneously with imiquimod. The chain recombines TRBV9 with TRBJ2-3; 8 nucleotides line up with TRBD2. This sample comprised PBMCs, obtained from a glioma patient whose treatment included an IDH1 peptide vaccine. The receptor's source is a woman in her late teens or twenties with glioma. Some clones in this sample may be carry-over from other donors' samples. CDR3 coding DNA: TGTGCCAGCAGCACTTACAGCGGGAGCTTAACAGATACGCAGTATTTT. It specifies CASSTYSGSLTDTQYF.